A single sample is the source of the 29 T cell receptor beta chains below, sequenced in a study of post-analysis software for immune sequencing data. Overall study results and limits: Patients showed TRBV5-6, TRBV5-1 and TRBV20-1 among 4 or 5 TRBV segments more frequent than in controls.

Presence of unique molecular identifiers characterized the TCR beta cDNA libraries. MiXCR, run by TCRdb on the PCR reads, gives a single entry per CDR3 protein. The sample includes about 540,000 distinct CDR3 sequences, roughly 34% of them seen just once. Their cognate antigens are unknown. The specimen sequenced was blood. The source of these receptors is a girl aged 2-17 years with multiple sclerosis.

Remarks on this clonotype: The junction departs from germline at one end; a sequencing error may be responsible. V is TRBV5-6 and J is TRBJ2-7; TRBD1 might be the D (5 bases). Germline lookup yields CDR1 SGHDT and CDR2 YYEEEE. The CDR3 extends over 14 amino acids. The CDR3 reads CTSSLLQEIYEQYF. The CDR3 coding sequence is TGTACCAGCAGCTTGCTACAGGAGATCTACGAGCAGTACTTC.

This clonotype was counted at least ten times. V gene TRBV10-3 combines with J gene TRBJ2-5; no reliable D call. The V end lost 0 bases, the J end lost 1 base, and 12 bases lay between the germline ends. This CDR3 spans 16 amino acids. Germline V gives CDR1 ENHRY, CDR2 SYGVKD. The CDR3 is CAISESEPPGQETQYF. In nucleotides, the CDR3 is TGTGCCATCAGTGAGTCAGAACCGCCAGGCCAAGAGACCCAGTACTTC.

This rearrangement joins TRBV29-1 to TRBJ1-4, with D perhaps matching TRBD1 (5 bases). The CDR3 sequence is 12 residues long. Trimming pared 5 bases from V and 3 bases from J, leaving 7 bases between. Germline V gives CDR1 SQVTM, CDR2 ANQGSEA. CDR3 nucleotide sequence: TGCAGCGTTCGACAGCCTAATGAAAAACTGTTTTTT. As protein: CSVRQPNEKLFF.

The V call is TRBV10-3, the J call TRBJ2-3; 7 bases line up with TRBD2. The CDR3 sequence is 13 residues long. The germline gives CDR1 ENHRY, CDR2 SYGVKD. The V segment lost 10 bases and the J segment 3 bases; nucleotides outside the gene matches: 7. CDR3 amino acids: CATAGEPTDTQYF. CDR3 DNA: TGTGCCACCGCGGGGGAACCTACAGATACGCAGTATTTT.

This clonotype was seen a few times. The rearrangement uses TRBV29-1 and TRBJ2-3; 7 bases agree with TRBD2. Germline values: CDR1 SQVTM, CDR2 ANQGSEA. This CDR3 has 13 amino acids. J lost 2 bases, V lost 6 bases, and 5 bases had no gene match. The CDR3 region is CSVGLGYTDTQYF. CDR3 DNA: TGCAGCGTCGGACTAGGGTACACAGATACGCAGTATTTT.

The J gene is TRBJ1-1, the V gene TRBV5-5; 8 bases match TRBD1. This CDR3 has 15 amino acids. The germline V gene encodes CDR1 SGHKS and CDR2 YYEKEE (reference sequence). V lost 4 bases, J lost 4 bases, and 9 bases stayed unmatched. CDR3 region: CASSRRTGTSTEAFF. DNA for the CDR3: TGTGCCAGCAGCCGCCGGACAGGGACGAGCACTGAAGCTTTCTTT.

The chain joins TRBV3-1 to TRBJ2-1; 9 nucleotides match TRBD2. Trimming at V came to 0 bases and at J to 7 bases, leaving 7 bases not matched to a gene. Germline assignment: CDR1 LGHDT and CDR2 YNNKEL (reference sequence). The CDR3 length is 16 residues. DNA of the CDR3: TGTGCCAGCAGCCAAGAGGGCGGGGGGGCCGCAAATGAGCAGTTCTTC. Translation: CASSQEGGGAANEQFF.

The gene calls are TRBV9 and TRBJ1-2; 9 nucleotides agree with TRBD1. Germline-derived CDR1 and CDR2 are SGDLS and YYNGEE. Losses at the gene ends were 3 bases for V and 5 bases for J; bases not matched to a gene: 5. The CDR3 spans 14 residues. The CDR3 DNA follows: TGTGCCAGCAGCGCCGTGACAGGGGGGTATGGCTACACCTTC. Protein product: CASSAVTGGYGYTF.

In nucleotides, the CDR3 is TGTGCCAGCAGTCCCTCAGGGGTGCAGCCCCAGCATTTT. This encodes CASSPSGVQPQHF. The V call is TRBV28, the J call TRBJ1-5, with D perhaps TRBD1 (6 bases). CDR3 length: 13 residues. Trimming shortened V by 5 bases and J by 7 bases, and 12 bases separated the two germline ends. Germline V gene lookup returns CDR1 MDHEN and CDR2 SYDVKM. The whole variable domain, filled in from reference TRBV28 and TRBJ1-5, reads DVKVTQSSRYLVKRTGEKVFLECVQDMDHENMFWYRQDPGLGLRLIYFSYDVKMKEKGDIPEGYSVSREKKERFSLILESASTNQTSMYLCASSPSGVQPQHFGDGTRLSIL.

The V call is TRBV20-1, the J call TRBJ2-3, with TRBD2 identical over 10 bases. This CDR3 comprises 15 residues. The V and J ends lost 4 bases and 7 bases, in that order; junction bases with no gene match: 11. Germline loops: CDR1 DFQATT, CDR2 SNEGSKA (reference sequence). DNA for the CDR3: TGCAGTGCTAAGTTAGAGCGGGGGGGCTTGAATACGCAGTATTTT. Its translation is CSAKLERGGLNTQYF.

This clonotype turned up a few times. V gene TRBV7-9 combines with J gene TRBJ1-2; no definite D call. The CDR3 contains 15 residues. Trimming took 1 base from V and 4 from J, leaving 13 bases between them. Germline-derived CDR1 and CDR2 are SEHNR and FQNEAQ (reference sequence). The CDR3 DNA reads TGTGCCAGCAGCTTAGGAGCGGGTCTTCTCTATGGCTACACCTTC. Translated: CASSLGAGLLYGYTF.

With respect to this clonotype: With a much larger clone just one base away, this may be a read error. J is TRBJ2-1 and V is TRBV7-2; the match to TRBD2 covers 10 bases. The germline V gene encodes CDR1 SGHTA and CDR2 FQGNSA. The J segment lost 5 bases and the V segment lost 5 bases, leaving 6 bases of the junction unmatched. The CDR3 is 15 amino acids. This CDR3 reads CASSPRTSGHNEQFF. CDR3 in DNA: TGTGCCAGCAGCCCTCGGACTAGCGGTCACAATGAGCAGTTCTTC.

The V gene is TRBV10-3, the J gene TRBJ2-1; possibly TRBD1 for D (6 bases). CDR3 length: 13 residues. With 11 bases removed from V and 0 bases from J, the gap between germline ends came to 11 bases. Germline values: CDR1 ENHRY, CDR2 SYGVKD. The CDR3 reads CASNRDSYNEQFF. The CDR3 nucleotides are TGTGCCTCTAACAGGGACTCCTACAATGAGCAGTTCTTC.

This clonotype was recorded a few times. The chain uses TRBV15 and TRBJ1-1; D is uncertain. The germline V gene has CDR1 LNHNV and CDR2 YYDKDF (reference sequence). The length of the CDR3 is 13 residues. V lost 1 base and J 0 bases, leaving 3 bases between the germline ends. DNA of the CDR3: TGTGCCACCAGCAGAGCGCTGAACACTGAAGCTTTCTTT. Translating gives CATSRALNTEAFF.

V usage is TRBV20-1 and J usage is TRBJ1-5; D unclear. The germline CDR1 and CDR2 sequences are DFQATT and SNEGSKA (reference sequence). V gave up 0 bases and J gave up 4 bases, with 10 bases separating them. The CDR3 covers 14 residues. The CDR3 DNA is TGCAGTGCTAGAGATGGGCCAAAAAATCAGCCCCAGCATTTT. This codes for CSARDGPKNQPQHF.

The V call is TRBV9, the J call TRBJ1-1, with D possibly matching TRBD1 (5 bases). V was trimmed by 0 bases and J by 0 bases, leaving 9 bases between them. Germline CDR1 reads SGDLS; CDR2 reads YYNGEE. This CDR3 spans 15 amino acids. The CDR3 nucleotides are TGTGCCAGCAGCGTAGACGGGGCCCTGAACACTGAAGCTTTCTTT. It translates to CASSVDGALNTEAFF. Together with reference TRBV9 and TRBJ1-1, the CDR3 gives the full variable domain: DSGVTQTPKHLITATGQRVTLRCSPRSGDLSVYWYQQSLDQGLQFLIQYYNGEERAKGNILERFSAQQFPDLHSELNLSSLELGDSALYFCASSVDGALNTEAFFGQGTRLTVV.

This clonotype turned up a few times. V usage is TRBV3-1 and J usage is TRBJ2-7; a possible D gene is TRBD1 (6 bases). CDR3 length: 15 residues. The V end was cut by 5 bases, the J end by 1 base, with 15 bases between. Germline CDR1 is LGHDT and CDR2 is YNNKEL (reference sequence). CDR3 coding DNA: TGTGCCAGCAGCAGCCGAGAGGGACAATCCTACGAGCAGTACTTC. It is translated as CASSSREGQSYEQYF.

The chain has TRBV6-6 and TRBJ2-4; D might be TRBD2 (6 bases). The CDR3 has 16 amino acids. Per germline, CDR1 MNHNY and CDR2 SVGAGI (reference sequence). V was pared by 7 bases and J by 1 base, with 17 bases between. The CDR3 DNA sequence: TGTGCCAGCACCCTTGGAGGGTTCAGGGCCAAAAACATTCAGTACTTC. Its protein product is CASTLGGFRAKNIQYF.

This clonotype was observed a handful of times. V is TRBV11-2 and J is TRBJ1-2, with D possibly being TRBD1 (5 bases). The CDR3 covers 14 residues. The germline V and J ends were trimmed by 6 bases and 1 base, with 12 bases remaining between them. Germline V gene sequence: CDR1 SGHAT, CDR2 FQNNGV. DNA for the CDR3: TGTGCCAGCAGTCAAACAAGGGGTAACTATGGCTACACCTTC. Its translation is CASSQTRGNYGYTF.

The gene calls are TRBV6-1 and TRBJ2-3; D gene unclear. Germline CDR1 is MNHNS and CDR2 is SASEGT. V lost 2 bases, J lost 2 bases, and 11 bases lay in between. This CDR3 is built from 15 residues. DNA for the CDR3: TGTGCCAGCAGTGAATTGGGTAATCCCACAGATACGCAGTATTTT. Translating gives CASSELGNPTDTQYF.

The V call is TRBV20-1, the J call TRBJ2-1; TRBD2 aligns across 10 bases. In germline, CDR1 is DFQATT, CDR2 SNEGSKA (reference sequence). There are 13 residues in the CDR3. DNA of the CDR3: TGCAGCCAGACGGGGACTAGCGTTGGTGAGCAGTTCTTC. The encoded protein is CSQTGTSVGEQFF.

This clonotype was detected a few times. The V call is TRBV20-1, the J call TRBJ2-7; 10 bases line up with TRBD1. CDR1 DFQATT and CDR2 SNEGSKA come from the germline V gene (reference sequence). The CDR3 runs to 13 residues. Trimming removed 8 bases from V and 5 bases from J; junction bases left unmatched: 9. CDR3 amino acids: CSHPGQGSHEQYF. In DNA form, the CDR3 reads TGCAGTCATCCGGGACAGGGGTCCCACGAGCAGTACTTC.

This clonotype was observed a few times. V and J are TRBV20-1 and TRBJ2-1; D unresolved. The germline gives CDR1 DFQATT, CDR2 SNEGSKA (reference sequence). The CDR3 runs 13 residues. V was pared by 0 bases and J by 9 bases, with 12 bases between. Here the CDR3 reads CSARDWLSGEQFF. CDR3 sequence (DNA): TGCAGTGCTAGAGACTGGCTGTCGGGTGAGCAGTTCTTC.

The gene calls are TRBV29-1 and TRBJ2-6, with D uncertain. Trimming stripped 5 bases from V and 2 bases from J, with 4 bases between. Looked up from germline, CDR1 is SQVTM and CDR2 is ANQGSEA. The CDR3 spans 12 residues. CDR3 sequence (DNA): TGCAGCGTTTCCCCTGGGGCCAACGTCCTGACTTTC. Amino acids: CSVSPGANVLTF.

The genes are TRBV20-1 and TRBJ2-7; 8 bases align to TRBD2. The CDR3 has 14 residues. The germline V gene encodes CDR1 DFQATT and CDR2 SNEGSKA (reference sequence). Germline trimming cut 2 bases from V and 2 bases from J; bases unmatched to any gene: 5. The CDR3 sequence: CSARFAGGPYEQYF. The CDR3 nucleotides are TGCAGTGCTAGATTCGCGGGGGGACCCTACGAGCAGTACTTC.

The chain is built from TRBV19 and TRBJ1-2; a possible D gene is TRBD1 (5 bases). Per germline, CDR1 LNHDA and CDR2 SQIVND (reference sequence). V was shortened by 3 bases and J by 2 bases, with 13 bases between the two germline ends. CDR3 length: 15 residues. This CDR3 is CASSIEGRSNYGYTF. The CDR3 DNA is TGTGCCAGTAGTATTGAGGGGAGAAGCAACTATGGCTACACCTTC.

The chain links TRBV5-4 to TRBJ2-7; possibly TRBD2 for D (6 bases). Deletions cut 4 bases from V and 2 bases from J, with 16 bases between. The CDR3 loop spans 15 amino acids. Germline loops: CDR1 SGHNT, CDR2 YYREEE (reference sequence). CDR3 coding DNA: TGTGCCAGCAGCGTCCCAGGGAGGAGTGCCTACGAGCAGTACTTC. It encodes CASSVPGRSAYEQYF.

This clonotype was recorded once. One end of the junction is discordant with germline, which a read error may explain. The rearrangement links TRBV5-1 to TRBJ2-7; 7 bases map to TRBD2. Germline V gene lookup returns CDR1 SGHRS and CDR2 YFSETQ. The CDR3 is made up of 14 amino acids. The CDR3 DNA reads as TGCGCCAGCAGCTTGGTTGGAGGGGACTACAAGCAGTACTTC. Protein: CASSLVGGDYKQYF.

This clonotype was seen only a few times. The rearrangement joins TRBV28 to TRBJ2-1, with 10 bases lining up with TRBD2. The germline gives CDR1 MDHEN, CDR2 SYDVKM. CDR3 length: 17 residues. Trimming removed 5 bases from V and 4 bases from J; junction bases left unmatched: 11. The CDR3 reads CASSIYPSGGEYNEQFF. As DNA, the CDR3 is TGTGCCAGCAGTATATACCCTAGCGGGGGAGAGTACAATGAGCAGTTCTTC. The variable domain in full, completed from reference TRBV28 and TRBJ2-1, reads DVKVTQSSRYLVKRTGEKVFLECVQDMDHENMFWYRQDPGLGLRLIYFSYDVKMKEKGDIPEGYSVSREKKERFSLILESASTNQTSMYLCASSIYPSGGEYNEQFFGPGTRLTVL.